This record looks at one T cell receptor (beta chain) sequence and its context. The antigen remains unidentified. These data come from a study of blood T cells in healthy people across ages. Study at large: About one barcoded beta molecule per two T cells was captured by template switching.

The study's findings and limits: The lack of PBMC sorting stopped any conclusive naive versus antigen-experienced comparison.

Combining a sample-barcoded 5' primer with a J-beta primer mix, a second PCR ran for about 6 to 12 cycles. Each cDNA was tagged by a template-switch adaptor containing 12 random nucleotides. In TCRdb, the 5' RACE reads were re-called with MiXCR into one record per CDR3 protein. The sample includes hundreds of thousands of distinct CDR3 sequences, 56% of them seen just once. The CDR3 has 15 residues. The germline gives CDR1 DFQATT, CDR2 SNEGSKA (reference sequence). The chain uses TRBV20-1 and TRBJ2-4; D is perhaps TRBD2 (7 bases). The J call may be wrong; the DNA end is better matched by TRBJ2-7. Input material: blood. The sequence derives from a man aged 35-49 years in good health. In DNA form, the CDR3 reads TGCAGTGCTAATCCGGCCTCCGGGGGGCAATACGAGCAGTACTTC. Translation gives CSANPASGGQYEQYF.